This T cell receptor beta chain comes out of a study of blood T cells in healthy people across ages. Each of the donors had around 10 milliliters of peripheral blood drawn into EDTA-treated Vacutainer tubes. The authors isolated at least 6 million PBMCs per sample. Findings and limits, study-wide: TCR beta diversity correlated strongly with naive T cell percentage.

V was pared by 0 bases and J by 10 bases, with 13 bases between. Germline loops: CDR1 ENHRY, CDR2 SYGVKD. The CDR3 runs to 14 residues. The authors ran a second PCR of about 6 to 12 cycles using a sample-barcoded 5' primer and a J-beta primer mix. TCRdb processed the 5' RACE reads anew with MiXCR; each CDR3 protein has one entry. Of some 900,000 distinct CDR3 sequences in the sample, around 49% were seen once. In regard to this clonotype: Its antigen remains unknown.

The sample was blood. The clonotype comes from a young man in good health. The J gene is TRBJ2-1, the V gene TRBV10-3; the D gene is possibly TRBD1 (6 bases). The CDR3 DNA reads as TGTGCCATCAGTGAGTCGGTTCAGGGGCAGGAGCAGTTCTTC. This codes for CAISESVQGQEQFF.